These 26 T cell receptor beta chains originate from one sample sequenced in a study. Via MiXCR, TCRdb re-called the RT-PCR reads, giving one row per CDR3 protein. The table has about 680,000 distinct CDR3 sequences, 13% to 15% seen once; the top ten hold 3% to 4.5%. Sequencing was done on a sample of memory CD4+ T cells from blood. All receptors come from a female donor in good health, serving as a healthy control.

The chain combines TRBV10-3 with TRBJ1-4; tentatively, D is TRBD1 (5 bases). The CDR3 is 16 residues long. V was shortened by 3 bases and J by 0 bases, with 11 bases between the two germline ends. Germline V gene data show CDR1 as ENHRY and CDR2 as SYGVKD. Here the CDR3 DNA reads TGTGCCATCAGTGACGGGGCACCTACAACTAATGAAAAACTGTTTTTT. This encodes CAISDGAPTTNEKLFF.

This clonotype was seen many times. This chain links TRBV5-5 with TRBJ2-2; 11 nucleotides agree with TRBD1. Germline CDR1 SGHKS, CDR2 YYEKEE (reference sequence). There are 15 residues in the CDR3. After removal of 3 bases from V and 7 bases from J, the junction contained 5 bases not matched to a gene. CDR3 nucleotides: TGTGCCAGCAGCTCGGGACAGGGGGTCGGCGGGGAGCTGTTTTTT. Translating gives CASSSGQGVGGELFF.

This clonotype was detected ten times or more. The chain employs TRBV29-1 and TRBJ1-2, with D maybe TRBD1 (6 bases). Germline assignment: CDR1 SQVTM and CDR2 ANQGSEA. The CDR3 has 11 amino acids. V was trimmed by 7 bases and J by 5 bases, leaving 11 bases between them. CDR3 sequence (DNA): TGCAGCGCCGGGACAAGATATGGCTACACCTTC. Its translation is CSAGTRYGYTF.

Many counts were recorded for this clonotype. CDR3 protein: CASSQGLAGADEQFF. The CDR3 DNA is TGTGCCAGCAGTCAGGGACTAGCGGGAGCGGATGAGCAGTTCTTC. The chain joins TRBV6-6 to TRBJ2-1, with TRBD2 matching 14 bases. Germline V gene data show CDR1 as MNHNY and CDR2 as SVGAGI (reference sequence). The V segment lost 5 bases and the J segment 8 bases; nucleotides outside the gene matches: 5. The CDR3 totals 15 residues.

Only a few counts were recorded for this clonotype. The genes are TRBV7-3 and TRBJ2-7; D is undetermined. V gave up 2 bases and J gave up 3 bases, with 17 bases separating them. This CDR3 has 16 amino acids. CDR1 is SGHTA and CDR2 is FQGTGA in the germline V gene. The CDR3 DNA sequence: TGTGCCAGCAGCTTATTTTCAGACCCCGAGAACTACGAGCAGTACTTC. Translated, it gives CASSLFSDPENYEQYF.

This clonotype was detected only once. CDR3 DNA: TGTGCCAGCAACCTCGGGACAGGGGGCTACGAGCAGTACTTC. It yields the protein CASNLGTGGYEQYF. V is TRBV2 and J is TRBJ2-7, with 11 bases matching TRBD1. The germline V gene has CDR1 SNHLY and CDR2 FYNNEI. This CDR3 has 14 residues. With V trimmed by 7 bases and J by 3 bases, 5 bases remained unmatched.

This clonotype was seen many times. The chain uses TRBV15 and TRBJ2-7, with unresolved D. This CDR3 contains 13 residues. The V and J ends lost 0 bases and 4 bases respectively, with 7 bases between them. Germline V lookup: CDR1 LNHNV, CDR2 YYDKDF (reference sequence). CDR3 loop: CATSRDLEYEQYF. The DNA for the CDR3 is TGTGCCACCAGCAGAGATCTTGAATACGAGCAGTACTTC. The entire variable domain, with the rest obtained from reference TRBV15 and TRBJ2-7, is as follows: DAMVIQNPRYQVTQFGKPVTLSCSQTLNHNVMYWYQQKSSQAPKLLFHYYDKDFNNEADTPDNFQSRRPNTSFCFLDIRSPGLGDTAMYLCATSRDLEYEQYFGPGTRLTVT.

The chain uses TRBV5-1 and TRBJ2-7; a possible D gene is TRBD1 (5 bases). Trimming took off 2 bases at V and 4 bases at J, with 10 bases between the two ends. Germline values: CDR1 SGHRS, CDR2 YFSETQ. The CDR3 length is 13 residues. In nucleotides, the CDR3 is TGCGCCAGCAGCTTCGACAGTCCTTACGAGCAGTACTTC. Encoded protein: CASSFDSPYEQYF.

As regards this clonotype: Its ends do not fully match the called genes, so a read error is possible. The chain carries TRBV3-1 and TRBJ1-3; tentatively, D is TRBD1 (6 bases). CDR3 length equals 15 residues. Per germline, CDR1 LGHDT and CDR2 YNNKEL (reference sequence). The CDR3 DNA follows: TGTGCCAGCAGCCTAACTGGGACAACTGGAAACACCAAATATTTT. Amino acid sequence: CASSLTGTTGNTKYF. Complete variable domain (other parts from reference TRBV3-1 and TRBJ1-3): DTAVSQTPKYLVTQMGNDKSIKCEQNLGHDTMYWYKQDSKKFLKIMFSYNNKELIINETVPNRFSPKSPDKAHLNLHINSLELGDSAVYFCASSLTGTTGNTKYFGEGSWLTVV.

In its sample, this clonotype was seen a few times. The chain carries TRBV7-8 and TRBJ1-2; TRBD1 aligns across 8 bases. Per germline, CDR1 SGHVS and CDR2 FQNEAQ. There are 14 residues in the CDR3. J gave up 7 bases and V 5 bases, and 9 bases lay outside the gene matches. The CDR3 DNA is TGTGCCAGCAGCATTATCCAGGGGGCAGGTGGCTACACCTTC. Its protein is CASSIIQGAGGYTF.

This clonotype was seen at least ten times. The gene calls are TRBV27 and TRBJ2-1; possible D gene TRBD1, 5 bases. The V and J ends lost 5 bases and 7 bases respectively, with 21 bases between them. Germline values: CDR1 MNHEY, CDR2 SMNVEV (reference sequence). The CDR3 has 16 residues. The CDR3 reads CASSPIRVRSENEQFF. The CDR3 coding sequence is TGTGCCAGCAGTCCAATCAGGGTAAGGAGTGAGAATGAGCAGTTCTTC.

The rearrangement joins TRBV3-1 to TRBJ1-1; D is possibly TRBD1 (5 bases). The CDR3 has 16 amino acids. V lost 4 bases, J lost 1 base, and 16 bases lay in between. Germline values: CDR1 LGHDT, CDR2 YNNKEL (reference sequence). The CDR3 nucleotides read TGTGCCAGCAGCCCTCTCGGGGGGGTTCCGAACACTGAAGCTTTCTTT. It yields the protein CASSPLGGVPNTEAFF.

CDR3 region: CASSNQRGTEAFF. In nucleotides, the CDR3 is TGTGCCAGCAGTAACCAGAGGGGCACTGAAGCTTTCTTT. The chain combines TRBV6-6 with TRBJ1-1; perhaps TRBD1 as D (5 bases). Germline-derived CDR1 and CDR2 are MNHNY and SVGAGI (reference sequence). This CDR3 is 13 amino acids long. Trimming pared 5 bases from V and 4 bases from J, leaving 11 bases between.

This clonotype showed up just a few times. The V gene is TRBV5-1, the J gene TRBJ1-1, with D possibly being TRBD1 (6 bases). Trimming left V 0 bases short and J 3 bases short, with 12 bases between. Germline CDR1 reads SGHRS; CDR2 reads YFSETQ. CDR3 length equals 15 residues. The CDR3 DNA reads as TGCGCCAGCAGCTTGGACAGGGCCCAGCACACTGAAGCTTTCTTT. It translates to CASSLDRAQHTEAFF.

The V call is TRBV28, the J call TRBJ2-1; D perhaps matches TRBD1 (7 bases). The V end was cut by 5 bases, the J end by 5 bases, with 25 bases between. The CDR3 loop spans 18 amino acids. The V gene's germline CDR1 is MDHEN and CDR2 SYDVKM. CDR3 region: CASSPRGWGGTANNEQFF. The CDR3, as DNA: TGTGCCAGCAGTCCCAGAGGTTGGGGCGGGACAGCGAACAATGAGCAGTTCTTC.

In regard to this clonotype: A much larger clone is a single base away; this may be a read error. The chain recombines TRBV28 with TRBJ2-7; 10 bases map to TRBD1. Germline V gives CDR1 MDHEN, CDR2 SYDVKM. The length of the CDR3 is 15 residues. J was trimmed by 2 bases and V by 4 bases; bases with no gene match: 5. This chain's CDR3 is CASSYTGTGAYEQYF. The CDR3 coding sequence is TGTGCCAGCAGTTACACCGGGACAGGGGCCTACGAGCAGTACTTC.

This clonotype was seen ten or more times. The rearrangement uses TRBV4-1 and TRBJ2-2; 9 bases match TRBD1. Germline CDR1 reads MGHRA; CDR2 reads YSYEKL. The CDR3 covers 17 residues. With V trimmed by 4 bases and J by 6 bases, 12 bases remained unmatched. CDR3 in amino acids: CASSRFTGGGEAGELFF. CDR3 DNA sequence: TGCGCCAGCAGCCGGTTCACAGGGGGCGGGGAAGCCGGGGAGCTGTTTTTT.

In this sample, this clonotype turned up many times. This chain uses TRBV6-5 with TRBJ2-7; no definite D call. Trimming pared 0 bases from V and 6 bases from J, leaving 15 bases between. Germline-derived CDR1 and CDR2 are MNHEY and SVGAGI. The CDR3 contains 15 residues. CDR3 bases: TGTGCCAGCAGTTACTCGATCACAGATCCGGGCGAGCAGTACTTC. It is translated as CASSYSITDPGEQYF.

This clonotype showed up just a few times. V is TRBV4-1 and J is TRBJ2-3; the match to TRBD2 covers 12 bases. Germline V gene lookup returns CDR1 MGHRA and CDR2 YSYEKL. The CDR3 covers 15 residues. V gave up 4 bases and J gave up 5 bases; unmatched junction bases: 4. The CDR3 sequence is CASSLQLAGGDTQYF. In DNA form, the CDR3 reads TGCGCCAGCAGCCTCCAACTAGCGGGAGGAGATACGCAGTATTTT.

This chain joins TRBV5-4 and TRBJ2-4, with D perhaps TRBD2 (5 bases). Trimming pared 3 bases from V and 1 base from J, leaving 11 bases between. The germline V gene encodes CDR1 SGHNT and CDR2 YYREEE (reference sequence). The CDR3 has 15 amino acids. The CDR3 coding sequence is TGTGCCAGCAGCTGGGCGGGTGGGGCCAAAAACATTCAGTACTTC. Translated: CASSWAGGAKNIQYF.

This clonotype has more than one count but fewer than ten. The gene calls are TRBV20-1 and TRBJ1-5; 10 bases match TRBD1. The CDR3 totals 18 residues. The junction had 13 bases not matched to a gene; V was cut back by 3 bases and J by 2 bases. Germline CDR1 is DFQATT and CDR2 is SNEGSKA (reference sequence). CDR3 nucleotide sequence: TGCAGTGCTAGCGACGCCAGACAGGGGGCGCCTGGCAATCAGCCCCAGCATTTT. It encodes CSASDARQGAPGNQPQHF.

The chain couples TRBV24-1 to TRBJ2-1; D possibly corresponds to TRBD2 (6 bases). The germline gives CDR1 KGHDR, CDR2 SFDVKD. Trimming removed 7 bases from V and 8 bases from J, with 17 bases in between. This CDR3 comprises 14 residues. The CDR3 DNA follows: TGTGCCACCAGGGCCCCGGGACTCTTGGATGAGCAGTTCTTC. As protein: CATRAPGLLDEQFF.

This clonotype was observed a few times. This chain uses TRBV10-3 with TRBJ2-1, with 7 bases aligning to TRBD1. This CDR3 has 15 residues. Germline trimming cut 3 bases from V and 6 bases from J; bases unmatched to any gene: 8. The germline gives CDR1 ENHRY, CDR2 SYGVKD. The CDR3 region is CAISEGGVGLNEQFF. DNA of the CDR3: TGTGCCATCAGTGAAGGGGGCGTAGGTCTCAATGAGCAGTTCTTC.

This chain connects TRBV6-5 to TRBJ1-1, with 8 bases that match TRBD1. The CDR3 sequence is 14 residues long. Losses at the gene ends were 6 bases for V and 2 bases for J; bases not matched to a gene: 5. Germline CDR1 and CDR2: MNHEY and SVGAGI. The CDR3 loop reads CASRGTGGNTEAFF. DNA for the CDR3: TGTGCCAGCAGGGGAACAGGGGGTAACACTGAAGCTTTCTTT.

The CDR3 here is CASSQDGPGAETQYF. The CDR3, as DNA: TGTGCCAGCAGCCAAGATGGCCCGGGAGCTGAGACCCAGTACTTC. The chain has TRBV3-1 and TRBJ2-5, with a weak D call TRBD2 (6 bases). The CDR3 runs 15 residues. In germline, CDR1 is LGHDT, CDR2 YNNKEL (reference sequence). Trimming took 0 bases from V and 5 from J, leaving 13 bases between them.

This sequence joins TRBV7-8 and TRBJ2-5; D may be TRBD1 (5 bases). V was pared by 3 bases and J by 4 bases, with 9 bases between. Germline CDR1 SGHVS, CDR2 FQNEAQ. The CDR3 runs 13 residues. CDR3 residues: CASSLVQAETQYF. CDR3 DNA sequence: TGTGCCAGCAGCTTGGTACAGGCAGAGACCCAGTACTTC. Variable domain in full (rest from reference TRBV7-8 and TRBJ2-5): GAGVSQSPRYKVAKRGQDVALRCDPISGHVSLFWYQQALGQGPEFLTYFQNEAQLDKSGLPSDRFFAERPEGSVSTLKIQRTQQEDSAVYLCASSLVQAETQYFGPGTRLLVL.